The 22 T cell receptor beta chains below all came from one sample that was sequenced in a study of OX40 agonist ivuxolimab in advanced cancers. The method was immunoSEQ multiplex PCR; TCRdb's version includes in-frame clones alone and lacks a portion of them. The table includes approximately 80,000 clones, about 85% detected once. Sequencing used CD4+ or CD8+ T cells sorted from blood, obtained in a trial of the OX40 agonist ivuxolimab. The receptors were sampled from an adult with an advanced solid tumor such as melanoma, head and neck, liver or kidney cancer.

The rearrangement joins TRBV28 to TRBJ2-2; possible D gene TRBD2, 6 bases. This CDR3 is built from 15 residues. CDR1 is MDHEN and CDR2 is SYDVKM in the germline V gene. Trimming took off 7 bases at V and 4 bases at J, with 16 bases between the two ends. The CDR3 nucleotides read TGTGCCAGCACCGTCAACGGAGGGCGCACCGGGGAGCTGTTTTTT. As protein: CASTVNGGRTGELFF. Together with reference TRBV28 and TRBJ2-2, the CDR3 gives the full variable domain: DVKVTQSSRYLVKRTGEKVFLECVQDMDHENMFWYRQDPGLGLRLIYFSYDVKMKEKGDIPEGYSVSREKKERFSLILESASTNQTSMYLCASTVNGGRTGELFFGEGSRLTVL.

V gene TRBV27 combines with J gene TRBJ1-5; 8 bases line up with TRBD1. This CDR3 region has 14 residues. The germline V gene has CDR1 MNHEY and CDR2 SMNVEV (reference sequence). V shed 4 bases and J 6 bases; nucleotides not matched to a gene: 5. The CDR3 is CASSSQGVGQPQHF. CDR3 coding DNA: TGTGCCAGCAGTTCACAGGGGGTTGGTCAGCCCCAGCATTTT.

This clone showed up just a few times. The V call is TRBV28, the J call TRBJ2-7; no firm D call. V gave up 6 bases and J gave up 1 base, with 13 bases separating them. The germline V gene encodes CDR1 MDHEN and CDR2 SYDVKM. The CDR3 runs 14 residues. CDR3 coding DNA: TGTGCCAGCAGGCATCGAATGGATTCCTACGAGCAGTACTTC. Translated: CASRHRMDSYEQYF.

The chain recombines TRBV7-2 with TRBJ2-7; 8 bases are shared with TRBD2. This CDR3 region has 15 residues. The V gene end was trimmed by 0 bases and the J gene end by 2 bases; junction bases not matched to a gene: 3. Per germline, CDR1 SGHTA and CDR2 FQGNSA. The CDR3 here is CASSLALGGAYEQYF. The CDR3 bases are TGTGCCAGCAGCTTAGCCCTCGGGGGGGCCTACGAGCAGTACTTC.

The rearrangement links TRBV29-1 to TRBJ2-5, with 7 bases identical to TRBD2. There are 13 residues in the CDR3. CDR1 SQVTM and CDR2 ANQGSEA come from the germline V gene. The V and J ends lost 4 bases and 4 bases, in that order; junction bases with no gene match: 6. CDR3 sequence reads: CSVAGRVGETQYF. The DNA for the CDR3 is TGCAGCGTTGCGGGGAGGGTCGGAGAGACCCAGTACTTC.

This clone was seen many times. This chain joins TRBV27 and TRBJ1-2; D not resolved. Germline-derived CDR1 and CDR2 are MNHEY and SMNVEV (reference sequence). The CDR3 runs to 14 residues. V was trimmed by 4 bases and J by 2 bases, leaving 11 bases between them. CDR3: CASSSVGRNYGYTF. The CDR3 DNA reads as TGTGCCAGCAGTTCGGTCGGACGGAACTATGGCTACACCTTC.

The chain employs TRBV5-6 and TRBJ1-4; D is unclear. Germline loops: CDR1 SGHDT, CDR2 YYEEEE. CDR3 length: 17 residues. Trimming took off 0 bases at V and 0 bases at J, with 12 bases between the two ends. DNA of the CDR3: TGTGCCAGCAGCTTGGCGAGTACGGGGTCAACTAATGAAAAACTGTTTTTT. It encodes CASSLASTGSTNEKLFF.

J is TRBJ1-2 and V is TRBV11-3, with D perhaps TRBD1 (5 bases). V was shortened by 4 bases and J by 2 bases, with 17 bases between the two germline ends. Germline lookup yields CDR1 SGHNT and CDR2 YENEEA. CDR3 length: 16 residues. The CDR3: CASSSYPRQTNYGYTF. The CDR3 DNA follows: TGTGCCAGCAGCTCCTACCCGCGACAGACAAACTATGGCTACACCTTC.

The rearrangement links TRBV18 to TRBJ2-5; perhaps TRBD2 as D (5 bases). The CDR3 loop spans 15 amino acids. Trimming shortened V by 3 bases and J by 2 bases, and 13 bases separated the two germline ends. The germline CDR1 and CDR2 sequences are KGHSH and LQKENI. The CDR3 bases are TGTGCCAGCTCACCGATGGCTGGACTTCAAGAGACCCAGTACTTC. Translating it yields CASSPMAGLQETQYF.

The chain couples TRBV11-3 to TRBJ2-5, with a possible D match to TRBD1 (5 bases). The J call could be wrong; TRBJ2-7 is a better fit for the DNA end. The CDR3 covers 14 residues. The germline CDR1 and CDR2 sequences are SGHNT and YENEEA. The CDR3 nucleotides read TGTGCCAGCAGCTTTGGTGGCAGGGCCCACGAGCAGTACTTC. Protein product: CASSFGGRAHEQYF.

V and J are TRBV5-5 and TRBJ2-7; possible D gene TRBD1, 5 bases. The ends were cut back, 0 bases at V and 2 bases at J, with 9 bases in the middle. Per the germline V gene, CDR1 is SGHKS and CDR2 is YYEKEE (reference sequence). The CDR3 is made up of 14 amino acids. Here the CDR3 reads CASSLGGAAYEQYF. The CDR3 region has the DNA TGTGCCAGCAGCTTGGGTGGGGCGGCCTACGAGCAGTACTTC.

This clone was found a few times. The sample contains more than one DNA sequence encoding this CDR3. The chain carries TRBV9 and TRBJ2-3, with a tentative D call TRBD2 (6 bases). V gave up 0 bases and J gave up 2 bases, with 13 bases separating them. Per germline, CDR1 SGDLS and CDR2 YYNGEE. CDR3 length: 16 residues. The CDR3 loop reads CASSVEGGGDTDTQYF. The CDR3 region has the DNA TGTGCCAGCAGCGTAGAGGGCGGAGGGGACACAGATACGCAGTATTTT.

This chain joins TRBV6-1 and TRBJ1-2; tentative D call: TRBD1 (6 bases). Trimming pared 5 bases from V and 2 bases from J, leaving 12 bases between. CDR3 length equals 14 residues. Per germline, CDR1 MNHNS and CDR2 SASEGT. The CDR3 spells CASSPGTPNYGYTF. In DNA form, the CDR3 reads TGTGCCAGCAGTCCCGGGACACCAAACTATGGCTACACCTTC.

This clone was seen only once. The chain is built from TRBV6-4 and TRBJ1-2; 9 nucleotides agree with TRBD1. The CDR3 length is 14 residues. J gave up 9 bases and V 3 bases, and 8 bases lay outside the gene matches. The germline gives CDR1 MRHNA, CDR2 SNTAGT. The CDR3 DNA is TGTGCCAGCAGTGAGTGGGGGGGGACAGGGAGCTACACCTTC. It translates to CASSEWGGTGSYTF.

The chain is built from TRBV9 and TRBJ1-1; the D is unclear. V was shortened by 5 bases and J by 3 bases, with 17 bases between the two germline ends. CDR3 length equals 15 residues. Per the germline V gene, CDR1 is SGDLS and CDR2 is YYNGEE. Here the CDR3 reads CASSRPRPEDTEAFF. Here the CDR3 DNA reads TGTGCCAGCAGTCGGCCACGACCGGAGGACACTGAAGCTTTCTTT.

This chain links TRBV11-2 with TRBJ2-6; D gene ambiguous. There are 13 residues in the CDR3. V shed 6 bases and J shed 1 base, with 4 bases lying between them. From germline, CDR1 is SGHAT and CDR2 FQNNGV. CDR3 protein: CASSISGANVLTF. The CDR3 DNA reads as TGTGCCAGCAGTATTTCTGGGGCCAACGTCCTGACTTTC.

The chain uses TRBV10-2 and TRBJ2-2; the D is unclear. With 8 bases removed from V and 2 bases from J, the gap between germline ends came to 3 bases. The CDR3 has 11 amino acids. Germline V gene data show CDR1 as WSHSY and CDR2 as SAAADI. The CDR3 protein is CASGNTGELFF. CDR3 coding DNA: TGCGCCAGCGGTAACACCGGGGAGCTGTTTTTT.

The genes are TRBV4-2 and TRBJ2-1; 7 bases align to TRBD1. This CDR3 is built from 18 residues. Germline V CDR1 and CDR2: LGHNA, YNFKEQ. V was clipped by 0 bases and J by 8 bases; unmatched bases: 16. This CDR3 is CASSQETGTDYLAYEQFF. DNA of the CDR3: TGTGCCAGCAGCCAAGAAACCGGGACAGACTACCTAGCCTATGAGCAGTTCTTC.

CDR3 in amino acids: CASSPVGVQETQYF. CDR3 nucleotide sequence: TGTGCCAGCTCTCCTGTGGGGGTCCAAGAGACCCAGTACTTC. The gene calls are TRBV18 and TRBJ2-5, with D possibly being TRBD1 or TRBD2 (5 bases each). V lost 6 bases, J lost 1 base, and 12 bases lay in between. The CDR3 is made up of 14 amino acids. Germline V gene lookup returns CDR1 KGHSH and CDR2 LQKENI.

There are a few counts of this clone. The V call is TRBV5-4, the J call TRBJ1-6; D is unresolved. The CDR3 has 16 residues. V was shortened by 4 bases and J by 0 bases, with 11 bases between the two germline ends. Germline CDR1 reads SGHNT; CDR2 reads YYREEE (reference sequence). In DNA, the CDR3 is TGTGCCAGCAGCCGGACGGGGAGCTCCTATAATTCACCCCTCCACTTT. Its translation: CASSRTGSSYNSPLHF.

This clone came up a few times. This chain connects TRBV4-1 to TRBJ2-7; D unresolved. Germline CDR1 reads MGHRA; CDR2 reads YSYEKL. Deletions cut 1 base from V and 4 bases from J, with 14 bases between. This CDR3 is built from 15 residues. The CDR3 spells CASSQAGGRVYEQYF. In DNA form, the CDR3 reads TGCGCCAGCAGCCAAGCGGGTGGCCGGGTGTACGAGCAGTACTTC.

This clone was seen a single time. The rearrangement uses TRBV7-8 and TRBJ1-4, with a possible D match to TRBD1 (6 bases). Germline V gene data show CDR1 as SGHVS and CDR2 as FQNEAQ. The V and J ends lost 1 base and 8 bases respectively, with 17 bases between them. CDR3 length: 16 amino acids. The CDR3 DNA follows: TGTGCCAGCAGCTTAGGCTGGAGGGACAATTTGGAAAAACTGTTTTTT. This encodes CASSLGWRDNLEKLFF.